The rows below give T cell receptor beta chains drawn from one sample of a study. TCRdb fed the RT-PCR reads into MiXCR, producing one record per CDR3 protein. The table shows 650,000 to 800,000 distinct CDR3 sequences, with 11% to 15% occurring only once. The specimen sequenced was memory CD4+ T cells from blood. The receptors here all came from a female donor in good health, serving as a healthy control. The CDR3 runs from the conserved cysteine through the conserved F or W. The D gene is left open where the match is weak. Some rows mark clone size as missing; the rest say once, few, many or name a class of expanded clone.

CDR3 DNA | CDR3 protein | J gene | clone size | CDR3 length | V gene | D gene
TGTGCCAGCACCAGGGGAGGAGGATCGGCCGGGGAGCTGTTTTTT | CASTRGGGSAGELFF | TRBJ2-2 | few | 15 | TRBV12-3/TRBV12-4 | .
TGTGCCAGCAGCCAAGATGAAGACCAGCCCCAGCATTTT | CASSQDEDQPQHF | TRBJ1-5 | . | 13 | TRBV3-1 | .
TGTGCCAGCAGCTCGGGACAGTTAGGGGAGCTGTTTTTT | CASSSGQLGELFF | TRBJ2-2 | few | 13 | TRBV7-3 | TRBD1
TGTGCCAGCAGTTTATATGCCGCCGGGACAGGGGGCTCCGAGCAGTACTTC | CASSLYAAGTGGSEQYF | TRBJ2-7 | few | 17 | TRBV12-3/TRBV12-4 | TRBD1
TGTGCCAGCAGCGTAGCTCCGGGGGCAGGTGGGGAGACCCAGTACTTC | CASSVAPGAGGETQYF | TRBJ2-5 | . | 16 | TRBV9 | .
TGTGCCAGCAGCTCAGGGGGCGGCGATTCACCCCTCCACTTT | CASSSGGGDSPLHF | TRBJ1-6 | . | 14 | TRBV13 | TRBD1
TGTGCCAGCGGGGGACAGGGGGACAATCAGCCCCAGCATTTT | CASGGQGDNQPQHF | TRBJ1-5 | . | 14 | TRBV5-5 | TRBD1
TGTGCCAGCAGTACCGGACAGGTGGTGGGAGAAAAACTGTTTTTT | CASSTGQVVGEKLFF | TRBJ1-4 | many | 15 | TRBV6-5 | TRBD1
TGTGCCAGCAGCCACGGGTCGGGGGCCGGGGAGCTGTTTTTT | CASSHGSGAGELFF | TRBJ2-2 | many | 14 | TRBV7-7 | .
TGTGCCAGCAGCTTAGCAGGTTCTCCCGGGAGGTATAGCAATCAGCCCCAGCATTTT | CASSLAGSPGRYSNQPQHF | TRBJ1-5 | . | 19 | TRBV7-2 | .
TGTGCCAGCAGCGTAGCGGCCAGCTTGAACACCGGGGAGCTGTTTTTT | CASSVAASLNTGELFF | TRBJ2-2 | . | 16 | TRBV9 | .
TGCAGCGTCGAAGACCAAGCGGGGCAGCCCCAGCATTTT | CSVEDQAGQPQHF | TRBJ1-5 | few | 13 | TRBV29-1 | .
TGTGCCAGCAGCCAAATGCCGGGCTCCTACGAGCAGTACTTC | CASSQMPGSYEQYF | TRBJ2-7 | few | 14 | TRBV3-1 | .
TGCAGTGCTACGCCCCCCGGGACAGGGTCTGGGGATGAGCAGTTCTTC | CSATPPGTGSGDEQFF | TRBJ2-1 | many | 16 | TRBV20-1 | TRBD1
TGTGCCAGCAGTTTCACAGGGGGGATGTTTTTT | CASSFTGGMFF | TRBJ1-4 | few | 11 | TRBV28 | TRBD1